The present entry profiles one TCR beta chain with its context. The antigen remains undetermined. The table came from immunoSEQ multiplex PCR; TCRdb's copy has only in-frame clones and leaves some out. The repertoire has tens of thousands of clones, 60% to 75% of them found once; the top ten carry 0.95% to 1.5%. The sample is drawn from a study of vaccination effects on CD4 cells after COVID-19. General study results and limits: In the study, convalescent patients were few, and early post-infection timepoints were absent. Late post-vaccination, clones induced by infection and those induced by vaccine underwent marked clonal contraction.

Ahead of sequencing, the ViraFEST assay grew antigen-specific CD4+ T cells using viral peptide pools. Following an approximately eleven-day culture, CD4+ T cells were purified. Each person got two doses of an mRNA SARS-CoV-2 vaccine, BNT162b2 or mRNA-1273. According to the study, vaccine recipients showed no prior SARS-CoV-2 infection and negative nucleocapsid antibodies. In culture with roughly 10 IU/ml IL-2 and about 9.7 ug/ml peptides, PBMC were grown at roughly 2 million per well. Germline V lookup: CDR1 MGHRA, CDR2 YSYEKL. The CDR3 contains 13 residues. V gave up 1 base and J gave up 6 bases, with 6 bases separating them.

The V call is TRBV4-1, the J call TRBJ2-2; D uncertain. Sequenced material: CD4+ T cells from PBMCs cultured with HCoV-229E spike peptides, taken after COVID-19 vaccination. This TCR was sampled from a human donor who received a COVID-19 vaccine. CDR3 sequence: CASSQAGPGELFF. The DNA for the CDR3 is TGCGCCAGCAGCCAAGCCGGGCCCGGGGAGCTGTTTTTT.